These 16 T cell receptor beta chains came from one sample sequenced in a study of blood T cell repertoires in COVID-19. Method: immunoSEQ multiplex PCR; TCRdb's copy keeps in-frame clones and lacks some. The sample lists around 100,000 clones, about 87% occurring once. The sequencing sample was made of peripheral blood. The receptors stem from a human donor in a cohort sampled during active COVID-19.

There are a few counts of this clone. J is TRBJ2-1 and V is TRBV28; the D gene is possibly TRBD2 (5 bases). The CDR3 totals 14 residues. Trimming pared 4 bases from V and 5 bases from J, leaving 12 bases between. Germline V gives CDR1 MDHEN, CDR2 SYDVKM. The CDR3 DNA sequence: TGTGCCAGCAGTTGGAAGCGGAGAAACAATGAGCAGTTCTTC. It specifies CASSWKRRNNEQFF.

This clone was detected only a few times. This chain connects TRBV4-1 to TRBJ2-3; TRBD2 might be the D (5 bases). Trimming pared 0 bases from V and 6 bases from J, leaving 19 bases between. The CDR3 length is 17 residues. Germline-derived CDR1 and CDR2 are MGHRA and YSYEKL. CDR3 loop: CASSQERLKNPGDTQYF. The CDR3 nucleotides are TGCGCCAGCAGCCAAGAGCGACTAAAGAACCCGGGGGATACGCAGTATTTT.

For the CDR3, the DNA is TGTGCCAGCCTCGTCCTCAGAGGGAACACTGAAGCTTTCTTT. Its protein product is CASLVLRGNTEAFF. The V call is TRBV5-6, the J call TRBJ1-1; D is uncertain. Germline V CDR1 and CDR2: SGHDT, YYEEEE. The CDR3 has 14 amino acids. Trimming stripped 7 bases from V and 1 base from J, with 14 bases between. The full variable domain, in which reference TRBV5-6 and TRBJ1-1 provide the parts outside the CDR3, is DAGVTQSPTHLIKTRGQQVTLRCSPKSGHDTVSWYQQALGQGPQFIFQYYEEEERQRGNFPDRFSGHQFPNYSSELNVNALLLGDSALYLCASLVLRGNTEAFFGQGTRLTVV.

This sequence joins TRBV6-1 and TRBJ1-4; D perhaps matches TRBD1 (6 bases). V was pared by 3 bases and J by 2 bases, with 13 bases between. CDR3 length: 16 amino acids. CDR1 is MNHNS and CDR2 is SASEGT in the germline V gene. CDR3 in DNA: TGTGCCAGCAGTGATCAGGGACACCTTACTAATGAAAAACTGTTTTTT. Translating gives CASSDQGHLTNEKLFF.

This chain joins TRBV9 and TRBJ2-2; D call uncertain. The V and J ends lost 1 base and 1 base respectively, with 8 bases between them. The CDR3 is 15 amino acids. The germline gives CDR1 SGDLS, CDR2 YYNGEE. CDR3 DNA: TGTGCCAGCAGCGTAAGGAGCCTGAACACCGGGGAGCTGTTTTTT. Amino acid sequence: CASSVRSLNTGELFF.

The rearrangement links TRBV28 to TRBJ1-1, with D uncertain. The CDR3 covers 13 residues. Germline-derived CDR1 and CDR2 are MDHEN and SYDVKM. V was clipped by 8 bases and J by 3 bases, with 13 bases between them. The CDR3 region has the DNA TGTGCCAGCTGCCCGGTCGGGTACACTGAAGCTTTCTTT. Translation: CASCPVGYTEAFF.

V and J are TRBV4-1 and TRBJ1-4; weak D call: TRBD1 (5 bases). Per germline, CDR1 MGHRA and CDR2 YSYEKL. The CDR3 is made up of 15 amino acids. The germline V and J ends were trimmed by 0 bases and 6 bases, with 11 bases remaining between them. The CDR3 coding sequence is TGCGCCAGCAGCCAAGATCCCAGGGACTATGAAAAACTGTTTTTT. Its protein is CASSQDPRDYEKLFF.

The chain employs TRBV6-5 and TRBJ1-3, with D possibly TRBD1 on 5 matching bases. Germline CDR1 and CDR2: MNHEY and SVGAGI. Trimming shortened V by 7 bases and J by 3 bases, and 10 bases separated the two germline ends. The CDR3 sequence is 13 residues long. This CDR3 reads CASIGDFGNTIYF. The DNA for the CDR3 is TGTGCCAGCATCGGGGACTTTGGAAACACCATATATTTT.

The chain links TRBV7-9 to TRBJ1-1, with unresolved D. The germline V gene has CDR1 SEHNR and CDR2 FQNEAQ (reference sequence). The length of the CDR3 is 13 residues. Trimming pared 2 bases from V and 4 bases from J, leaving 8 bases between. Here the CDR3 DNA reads TGTGCCAGCAGCTTACTCGTTCTCACTGAAGCTTTCTTT. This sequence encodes CASSLLVLTEAFF.

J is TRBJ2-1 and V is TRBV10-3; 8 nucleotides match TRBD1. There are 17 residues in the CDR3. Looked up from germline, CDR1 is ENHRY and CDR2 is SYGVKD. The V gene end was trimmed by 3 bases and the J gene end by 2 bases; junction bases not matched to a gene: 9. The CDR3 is CAISEDRGRSAYNEQFF. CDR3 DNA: TGTGCCATCAGTGAAGACAGGGGAAGGAGTGCCTACAATGAGCAGTTCTTC.

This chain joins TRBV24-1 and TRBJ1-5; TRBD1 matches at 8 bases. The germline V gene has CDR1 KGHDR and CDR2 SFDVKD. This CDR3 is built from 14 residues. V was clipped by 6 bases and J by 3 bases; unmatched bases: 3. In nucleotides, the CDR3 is TGTGCCACCAGTTCGGGACAGGTCAATCAGCCCCAGCATTTT. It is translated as CATSSGQVNQPQHF.

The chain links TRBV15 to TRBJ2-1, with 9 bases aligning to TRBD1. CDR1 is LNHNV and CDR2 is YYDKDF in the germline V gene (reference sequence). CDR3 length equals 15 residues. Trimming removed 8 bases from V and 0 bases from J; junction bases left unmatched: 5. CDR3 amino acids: CATRGTGSSYNEQFF. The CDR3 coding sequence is TGTGCCACCCGGGGGACAGGGAGCTCCTACAATGAGCAGTTCTTC.

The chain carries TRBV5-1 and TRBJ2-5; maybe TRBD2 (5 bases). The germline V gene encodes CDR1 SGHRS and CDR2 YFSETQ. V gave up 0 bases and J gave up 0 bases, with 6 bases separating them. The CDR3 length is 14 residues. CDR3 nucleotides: TGCGCCAGCAGCTTGGCCGGGAACCAAGAGACCCAGTACTTC. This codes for CASSLAGNQETQYF.

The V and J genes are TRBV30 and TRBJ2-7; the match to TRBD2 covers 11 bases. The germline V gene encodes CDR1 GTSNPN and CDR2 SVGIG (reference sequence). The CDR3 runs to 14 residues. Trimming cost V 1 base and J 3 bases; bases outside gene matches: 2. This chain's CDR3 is CAWSGLAGGYEQYF. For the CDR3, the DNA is TGTGCCTGGAGTGGGCTAGCGGGAGGCTACGAGCAGTACTTC.

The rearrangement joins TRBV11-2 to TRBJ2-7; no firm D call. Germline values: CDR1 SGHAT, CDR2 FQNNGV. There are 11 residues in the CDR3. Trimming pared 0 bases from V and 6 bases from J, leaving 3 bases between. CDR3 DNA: TGTGCCAGCAGCTTAGACCTCGAGCAGTACTTC. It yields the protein CASSLDLEQYF.

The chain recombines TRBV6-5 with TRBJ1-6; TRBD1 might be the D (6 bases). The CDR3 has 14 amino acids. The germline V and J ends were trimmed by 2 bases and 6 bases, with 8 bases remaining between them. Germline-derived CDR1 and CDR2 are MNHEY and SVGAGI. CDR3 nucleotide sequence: TGTGCCAGCAGTTACACAGGGTCTAATTCACCCCTCCACTTT. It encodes CASSYTGSNSPLHF.